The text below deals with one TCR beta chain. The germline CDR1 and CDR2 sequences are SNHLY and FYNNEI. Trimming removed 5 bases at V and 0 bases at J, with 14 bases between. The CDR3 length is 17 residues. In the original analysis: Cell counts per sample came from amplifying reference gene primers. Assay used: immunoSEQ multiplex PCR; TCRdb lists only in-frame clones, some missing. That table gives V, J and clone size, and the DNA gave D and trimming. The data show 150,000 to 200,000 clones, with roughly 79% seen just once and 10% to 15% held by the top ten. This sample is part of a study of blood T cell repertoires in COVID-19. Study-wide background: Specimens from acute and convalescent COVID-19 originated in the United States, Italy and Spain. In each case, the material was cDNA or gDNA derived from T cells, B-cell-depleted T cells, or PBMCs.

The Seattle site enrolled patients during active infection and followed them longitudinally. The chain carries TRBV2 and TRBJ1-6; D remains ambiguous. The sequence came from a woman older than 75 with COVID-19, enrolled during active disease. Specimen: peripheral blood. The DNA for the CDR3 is TGTGCCAGCAGTCCCCGCCGTCCGAGCTCCTATAATTCACCCCTCCACTTT. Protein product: CASSPRRPSSYNSPLHF.